These 8 T cell receptor beta chains were sequenced from one sample in a study of regulatory T cells in long-lasting Graves disease. Assembly of TCR beta libraries relied on iRepertoire HTBI primers together with Arm-PCR of CDR3 regions. MiXCR was run by TCRdb on the multiplex PCR reads, yielding one entry per CDR3 protein. This table holds 550,000 to 650,000 distinct CDR3 sequences, 15% to 20% found once. The time point denotes: newly diagnosed GD, antithyroid drugs for less than 3 months. PBMC RNA served as the TCR library source. This sample was also put to use in a study of T cells in Graves' hyperthyroidism and ophthalmopathy.

The material sequenced was peripheral blood mononuclear cells (PBMCs), taken at new diagnosis, from a patient treated with antithyroid drugs. The receptors come from a man aged 18 to 29 with Graves disease.

This clonotype came up many times. The chain carries TRBV30 and TRBJ2-3; D is tentatively TRBD1 or TRBD2 (5 bases each). V lost 6 bases, J lost 7 bases, and 17 bases lay in between. CDR1 is GTSNPN and CDR2 is SVGIG in the germline V gene (reference sequence). The CDR3 sequence is 13 residues long. In DNA, the CDR3 is TGTGCCTGCGGGACGGATCTTTTAAATACGCAGTATTTT. Its translation is CACGTDLLNTQYF.

This clonotype was seen at least ten times. The chain is built from TRBV11-1 and TRBJ2-1; D gene uncertain. Germline V gene sequence: CDR1 SGHAT, CDR2 FQDESV (reference sequence). The length of the CDR3 is 12 residues. Trimming removed 5 bases at V and 7 bases at J, with 9 bases between. The CDR3 nucleotides read TGTGCCAGCAGCAAGTTGGGGAATGAGCAGTTCTTC. Its protein product is CASSKLGNEQFF.

This clonotype was detected only a few times. The junction departs from germline at one end; a sequencing error may be responsible. J is TRBJ1-1 and V is TRBV18, with 7 bases fitting TRBD1. Germline V gene lookup returns CDR1 KGHSH and CDR2 LQKENI. This CDR3 spans 13 amino acids. The CDR3 bases are TGTGCCAGCTCATTGCAGGGGGAAACTGAAACTTTCTTT. This encodes CASSLQGETETFF.

This clonotype was seen a few times. The V and J genes are TRBV4-1 and TRBJ2-7; D possibly uses TRBD1 or TRBD2 (5 bases each). Between the trimmed V and J ends, which lost 3 bases and 2 bases, there was a span of 17 bases. Germline CDR1 reads MGHRA; CDR2 reads YSYEKL. The CDR3 has 16 amino acids. CDR3 residues: CASSQVTGQATYEQYF. CDR3 bases: TGCGCCAGCAGCCAGGTAACGGGGCAGGCCACCTACGAGCAGTACTTC.

At least ten counts were recorded for this clonotype. V and J are TRBV30 and TRBJ2-4; perhaps TRBD1 as D (6 bases). This CDR3 comprises 11 residues. CDR1 is GTSNPN and CDR2 is SVGIG in the germline V gene (reference sequence). V lost 5 bases to trimming and J lost 7 bases, with 9 bases between them. The CDR3 bases are TGTGCCTGGGAACAGGGCAACATTCAGTACTTC. This translates into CAWEQGNIQYF.

This clonotype has just a few counts. This chain links TRBV4-2 with TRBJ2-7, with D perhaps matching TRBD1 (6 bases). This CDR3 contains 16 residues. The V gene lost 4 bases and the J gene lost 4 bases, with 20 bases spanning the gap. The V gene's germline CDR1 is LGHNA and CDR2 YNFKEQ. CDR3 residues: CASSPDDTGIWYEQYF. DNA of the CDR3: TGTGCCAGCAGCCCAGACGATACAGGGATTTGGTACGAGCAGTACTTC.

In this sample, this clonotype turned up once. The V call is TRBV5-1, the J call TRBJ2-4; 8 bases map to TRBD1. Trimming at V came to 3 bases and at J to 9 bases, leaving 8 bases not matched to a gene. This CDR3 is built from 14 residues. Germline lookup yields CDR1 SGHRS and CDR2 YFSETQ. Here the CDR3 DNA reads TGCGCCAGCAGCTACCGACAGGGGCAGGCCATTCAGTACTTC. This sequence encodes CASSYRQGQAIQYF.

Many counts were recorded for this clonotype. The CDR3 coding sequence is TGTGCCTGGTCCCCCAGGGAGACCCAGTACTTC. Protein sequence: CAWSPRETQYF. The chain recombines TRBV30 with TRBJ2-5; D remains unclear. Germline V gene data show CDR1 as GTSNPN and CDR2 as SVGIG (reference sequence). V lost 5 bases and J lost 5, with 9 bases in between. The CDR3 loop spans 11 amino acids.